Detailed here is one T cell receptor beta chain. The data originate from a study of blood T cell repertoires in COVID-19. Across the study: COVID-19 samples from acute and convalescent phases originated in the United States, Italy and Spain. PBMCs, B-cell-depleted T cells, or T cells were the source of the cDNA or gDNA that made up the material.

Authors' processing steps: Reference gene primer amplification in the assay estimated nucleated cell counts. Here immunoSEQ multiplex PCR was the method, and the copy in TCRdb shows in-frame clones only, minus some. The V and J calls and clone size were taken over from that table, and D and trimming were inferred from the DNA. The table lists approximately 200,000 clones, 80% to 90% of them singletons. The sample consisted of peripheral blood. This TCR was recovered from a human donor with active or convalescent COVID-19. The donor label of this sample is uncertain.

The CDR3 sequence: CAWSVGASRRTDTQYF. The CDR3 region has the DNA TGTGCCTGGAGTGTGGGGGCTAGCAGACGCACAGATACGCAGTATTTT. The chain has TRBV30 and TRBJ2-3; weak D call: TRBD1 (6 bases). Trimming took off 0 bases at V and 1 base at J, with 14 bases between the two ends. The CDR3 spans 16 residues. The V gene's germline CDR1 is GTSNPN and CDR2 SVGIG (reference sequence).